The clone carrying this TCR beta chain has more than one count but fewer than ten. Its cognate antigen is unknown. Germline V CDR1 and CDR2: MDHEN, SYDVKM. CDR3 length equals 16 residues. J was trimmed by 5 bases and V by 2 bases; bases with no gene match: 9. The data belong to a study of CD8+ T cells in alopecia areata. After isolation, RNA underwent reverse transcription to generate cDNA as the sequencing template. Measured with immunoSEQ multiplex PCR; TCRdb has only the in-frame clones, and not every one. Here the sample spans about 15,000 clones, 45% to 65% being singletons. Study-wide results and limits: Affected lesional scalp, above all in alopecia totalis/universalis, was more clonal than normal scalp.

From alopecia areata patients, lesional scalp punch biopsies and peripheral blood were collected. The chain joins TRBV28 to TRBJ2-4; the match to TRBD1 covers 7 bases. Sequences were obtained from skin. The sequence was collected from a human donor with alopecia areata. DNA for the CDR3: TGTGCCAGCAGTTTAGGGACAGCCAGAACCCAAAACATTCAGTACTTC. It yields the protein CASSLGTARTQNIQYF.